The rows below give T cell receptor beta chains drawn from one sample of a study of CD4 T cell repertoires in COVID-19. Only in-frame clones appear in the TCRdb table, and some are missing; sequencing was by immunoSEQ multiplex PCR. The repertoire includes some 71,000 clones, 80% to 90% of them detected once, and approximately 0.55% sits in the top ten. The starting material was CD4+ T cells from peripheral blood, obtained after recovery from COVID-19. The receptors come from a human donor who had COVID-19. Both conserved end residues are part of each CDR3. Fields, in order: J gene, clone size, D gene, V gene, CDR3 DNA, CDR3 protein. The D gene is left open where the match is weak. Clone size is shown for a subset of rows, as once, few, many or a class of expanded clone.

j_gene: TRBJ1-2
abundance: NA
d_gene: NA
v_gene: TRBV6-1
CDR3nt: TGTGCCAGCAGTGAACAAGCTAACTATGGCTACACCTTC
CDR3aa: CASSEQANYGYTF

j_gene: TRBJ2-2
abundance: once
d_gene: TRBD2
v_gene: TRBV27
CDR3nt: TGTGCCAGCAGTTTCCGGACTAGCGGGAGGGCTCGGAGCGGGGAGCTGTTTTTT
CDR3aa: CASSFRTSGRARSGELFF

j_gene: TRBJ1-2
abundance: NA
d_gene: NA
v_gene: TRBV7-2
CDR3nt: TGTGCCAGCAGGGCCGGAGGACAGTCATATGGCTACACCTTC
CDR3aa: CASRAGGQSYGYTF

j_gene: TRBJ1-2
abundance: few
d_gene: NA
v_gene: TRBV29-1
CDR3nt: TGCAGCGTTTACAGGGAGCTACGCTACACCTTC
CDR3aa: CSVYRELRYTF

j_gene: TRBJ1-2
abundance: NA
d_gene: NA
v_gene: TRBV30
CDR3nt: TGTGCCTGGAGTGTACCTAGCCTGATCGGTAACTATGGCTACACCTTC
CDR3aa: CAWSVPSLIGNYGYTF

j_gene: TRBJ1-6
abundance: few
d_gene: NA
v_gene: TRBV7-9
CDR3nt: TGTGCCAGCAGCTTAGGTTCGGTTGGACGGACAAATTCACCCCTCCACTTT
CDR3aa: CASSLGSVGRTNSPLHF

j_gene: TRBJ1-1
abundance: NA
d_gene: NA
v_gene: TRBV7-6
CDR3nt: TGTGCCAGCAGCCCGCTCGCAGAAAACACTGAAGCTTTCTTT
CDR3aa: CASSPLAENTEAFF

j_gene: TRBJ2-7
abundance: NA
d_gene: NA
v_gene: TRBV10-3
CDR3nt: TGTGCCATCTGGGACGGACCGGAGCCCGAGCAGTACTTC
CDR3aa: CAIWDGPEPEQYF

j_gene: TRBJ1-1
abundance: NA
d_gene: TRBD1
v_gene: TRBV2
CDR3nt: TGTGCCAGCAGTGTTCTGCAGGGGGAATCTGAAGCTTTCTTT
CDR3aa: CASSVLQGESEAFF

j_gene: TRBJ2-7
abundance: NA
d_gene: NA
v_gene: TRBV6-6
CDR3nt: TGTGCCAGCAGTGGGGCCGGGGGCTACGAGCAGTACTTC
CDR3aa: CASSGAGGYEQYF

j_gene: TRBJ2-2
abundance: NA
d_gene: NA
v_gene: TRBV5-5
CDR3nt: TGTGCCAGCAGCCCCGGTCCCCTCGGAGGGACCGGGGAGCTGTTTTTT
CDR3aa: CASSPGPLGGTGELFF

j_gene: TRBJ2-5
abundance: NA
d_gene: TRBD1
v_gene: TRBV2
CDR3nt: TGTGCCAGCAGTGAGGACAGGGGAATCCGGGAGACCCAGTACTTC
CDR3aa: CASSEDRGIRETQYF

j_gene: TRBJ1-5
abundance: few
d_gene: NA
v_gene: TRBV7-3
CDR3nt: TGTGCCTGCGGAAGAGATCAGCCCCAGCATTTT
CDR3aa: CACGRDQPQHF

j_gene: TRBJ2-5
abundance: NA
d_gene: TRBD2
v_gene: TRBV7-9
CDR3nt: TGTGCCAGCAGCTTAGGATCTAGCGGGGGGGTAAATCAAGAGACCCAGTACTTC
CDR3aa: CASSLGSSGGVNQETQYF

j_gene: TRBJ1-1
abundance: NA
d_gene: NA
v_gene: TRBV12-3/TRBV12-4
CDR3nt: TGTGCCAGCAGCCCCCGGCCAGGTGAAGCTTTCTTT
CDR3aa: CASSPRPGEAFF

j_gene: TRBJ2-1
abundance: NA
d_gene: TRBD2
v_gene: TRBV7-7
CDR3nt: TGTGCCAGCAGCTTAGCTGGGGGGGATGGCTACAATGAGCAGTTCTTC
CDR3aa: CASSLAGGDGYNEQFF